The T cell receptor beta chain under discussion was sequenced for a study of human T cells and chemical hapten exposure. Turning to the study itself: There were weekly diphenylcyclopropenone doses to the scalp for patients throughout the approximately 24-week study.

This clonotype was counted ten times or more. In the authors' methods: Sample TCR counts, which ranged from about 20,000 to 690,600, had a median of about 100,000. TCRdb independently ran MiXCR on the RACE reads; one entry per CDR3 protein. These V and J calls rely on TCRdb rather than the paper's analysis. Among around 130,000 distinct CDR3 sequences listed, 11% were seen once. Time point noted: patch test 3, about 24 weeks after DPC sensitization. Treatment defined: therapeutic diphenylcyclopropenone sensitization with weekly scalp DPC. The sequence derives from a woman between 45 and 60 years old with alopecia areata. Some clones in this sample may be carry-over from other donors' samples. This sample comprised whole blood, obtained in connection with sensitization to the hapten diphenylcyclopropenone (DPC).

DNA of the CDR3: TGTGCCAGCAGCCTTTACGGGCCTCGGGACGAGCAGTACTTC. Its translation is CASSLYGPRDEQYF. The rearrangement joins TRBV3-1 to TRBJ2-7; no firm D call. Between the trimmed V and J ends, which lost 4 bases and 5 bases, there was a span of 15 bases. Germline V CDR1 and CDR2: LGHDT, YNNKEL (reference sequence). The CDR3 covers 14 residues.